This TCR beta chain was observed in a study of T cell responses to AZD1222 COVID-19 vaccine. Clones were sequenced by immunoSEQ multiplex PCR, and TCRdb holds only the in-frame ones, with some missing. The table has some 130,000 clones, around 90% seen once. To note about this clone: Its antigen is still unknown.

The CDR3 is made up of 13 amino acids. CDR1 SGHAT and CDR2 FQNNGV come from the germline V gene. Trimming shortened V by 2 bases and J by 7 bases, and 8 bases separated the two germline ends. Whole-study findings and limits: Most donors were white British, females outnumbered males, and clonal diversity was possibly underestimated. Spike regions recognized by vaccine-associated CD4 TCRs spanned the protein, led by 160-218 and 743-854. Just six AZD1222 recipients were seropositive at baseline.

The TCR comes from an adult in good health. The genes are TRBV11-2 and TRBJ1-4, with D uncertain. The sample here was peripheral blood, taken on day 0 of AZD1222 vaccination. Here the CDR3 DNA reads TGTGCCAGCAGCTTAAGCGCCGCTGAAAAACTGTTTTTT. It is translated as CASSLSAAEKLFF.